This T cell receptor beta chain was retrieved from a study of T cells in tuberculosis. Of note for this clone: The antigen is not known.

Regarding the study as a whole: Using the GMM-specific repertoire gave about 87% accuracy versus roughly 68% with motifs. Shorter CDR3-alpha in active tuberculosis partly drove smaller distances. Smaller distances to GMM-specific TCRs suggested their expansion in active tuberculosis.

Using immunoSEQ multiplex PCR, the repertoire was profiled, and TCRdb retains in-frame clones only, with some absent. The data hold 38,000 or so clones, with 95% observed a single time. Unsorted cryopreserved PBMC were sequenced, averaging roughly 100,000 T cells per clinical donor. The specimen sequenced was PBMCs. The receptor was derived from a donor aged 10-35 years with latent tuberculosis or without tuberculosis infection.

Here the CDR3 DNA reads TGTGCCAGCAGTTCCCCTACTAGCGGACAGCAGTTCTTC. The encoded protein is CASSSPTSGQQFF. V gene TRBV28 combines with J gene TRBJ2-1, with 8 bases matching TRBD2. The CDR3 extends over 13 amino acids. Germline V gene data show CDR1 as MDHEN and CDR2 as SYDVKM. V gave up 4 bases and J gave up 11 bases; unmatched junction bases: 7.